This is a list of T cell receptor beta chains from one sample in a study of cytomegalovirus exposure and HLA in healthy donors. Data came from immunoSEQ multiplex PCR; TCRdb stores just in-frame clones and leaves some out. The sample lists approximately 70,000 clones, approximately 78% occurring once. The source material was PBMCs. These receptors came from a man in his forties in good health and CMV-seronegative. Both conserved end residues are trimmed from each CDR3. D genes are given only for firm matches.

j_gene,v_gene,d_gene,CDR3aa
TRBJ2-1,TRBV28,TRBD2,ASRRTSGRVYEQF
TRBJ1-4,TRBV7-9,TRBD1,SSSLLGTAANEKLF
TRBJ1-1,TRBV6-1,NA,ASIWGRGNTEAF
TRBJ2-5,TRBV7-9,NA,ASSSRGETQY
TRBJ2-2,TRBV12-5,NA,ASGLTGELF
TRBJ1-2,TRBV18,NA,ASSPVTENYGYT
TRBJ2-7,TRBV28,NA,ASSLGTRINEQY
TRBJ1-1,TRBV5-1,NA,ASSPRPPNTEAF
TRBJ2-3,TRBV5-4,TRBD2,ASSRRLASSTDTQY
TRBJ1-3,TRBV6-5,NA,ASSYSGSTGNTIY
TRBJ1-4,TRBV7-9,TRBD1,ASSSGQGREKLF
TRBJ2-5,TRBV5-1,NA,ASSYSQETQY
TRBJ1-1,TRBV5-1,NA,ASSSLQGTEAF
TRBJ2-2,TRBV11-2,TRBD2,ASSLVGSGSAGELF
TRBJ1-1,TRBV5-4,NA,ASSSGQNTEAF
TRBJ2-7,TRBV28,NA,ASSKGGGLHEQY
TRBJ2-1,TRBV7-2,TRBD2,ASSLRGREGSYNEQF
TRBJ1-1,TRBV18,TRBD1,ASSPLRTGRNTEAF
TRBJ2-7,TRBV19,NA,ASAVSDSYEQY
TRBJ1-1,TRBV18,TRBD1,ASSPPSGQGPTEAF
TRBJ2-3,TRBV7-9,NA,ASSLRLERDTQY
TRBJ1-5,TRBV2,TRBD1,ASTSGQGYQPQH
TRBJ1-6,TRBV6-5,NA,ASNTDSGNSPLH
TRBJ1-5,TRBV2,NA,ASKGSRDTLNQPQH
TRBJ2-7,TRBV4-1,TRBD2,ASSQAWSPGTNPYEQY
TRBJ2-5,TRBV9,TRBD2,ASSGNSGGQETQY